What follows is one T cell receptor (beta chain) and its context. At one end, the junction sequence differs from germline, possibly due to a read error. Each ophthalmopathy patient scored at least 3 on the Clinical Activity Score and at least 4 on NOSPECS grade, with duration under 3 months. The record originates from a study of T cells in Graves' hyperthyroidism and ophthalmopathy. Researchers took RNA transcripts and amplified the TCR beta CDR3 regions from them. The TCR CDR3 was amplified in a first-round RT-PCR using the HTBI primer set. TCRdb re-called the multiplex PCR reads through MiXCR, storing one row per CDR3 protein. This table holds around 540,000 distinct CDR3 sequences, around 15% found once. Per germline, CDR1 SGHAT and CDR2 FQNNGV. This CDR3 has 15 amino acids.

This chain links TRBV11-2 with TRBJ2-2; D gene uncertain. Sequences were obtained from blood. This TCR was sampled from a woman in her twenties or thirties with Graves' ophthalmopathy. The CDR3: CASSQFQRNTGELFF. CDR3 nucleotide sequence: TGCGCCAGCAGCCAATTTCAGAGGAACACCGGGGAGCTGTTTTTT.